The sequence of this T cell receptor (beta chain) was determined in a study of T cell responses to AZD1222 COVID-19 vaccine. Whole-study results and caveats: Clonal diversity was possibly underestimated; the donors were predominantly white British and more often female. Epitopes outside B.1.351 and B.1.1.7 mutated regions reportedly drew nearly half of spike TCRs. Samples come after the peak T cell response, not at day 14. Two AZD1222 administrations were followed by greater Spike-specific TCR breadth and depth.

Some clones are missing from TCRdb's copy, which holds only in-frame ones; the method was immunoSEQ multiplex PCR. The table records some 100,000 clones, around 90% of them present only once. As regards this clone: The antigen is unknown.

This TCR was recovered from an adult in good health. Sequenced here: peripheral blood, sampled on day 0 of MenACWY control vaccination.

The CDR3 coding sequence is TGTGCCAGCAGCGCCCGGGACGACGGGGGCTACACCTTC. Translation: CASSARDDGGYTF. This chain links TRBV7-2 with TRBJ1-2; tentative D call: TRBD1 (5 bases). From germline, CDR1 is SGHTA and CDR2 FQGNSA. The CDR3 extends over 13 amino acids. The V and J ends lost 5 bases and 8 bases respectively, with 15 bases between them. The whole variable domain, remainder taken from reference TRBV7-2 and TRBJ1-2, is GAGVSQSPSNKVTEKGKDVELRCDPISGHTALYWYRQSLGQGLEFLIYFQGNSAPDKSGLPSDRFSAERTGGSVSTLTIQRTQQEDSAVYLCASSARDDGGYTFGSGTRLTVV.